This TCR beta chain was documented in a study of T-cell memory formation after mild COVID-19. At least ten counts were recorded for this clonotype. TCRdb passed the 5' RACE reads through MiXCR, listing each CDR3 protein once. Among about 290,000 distinct CDR3 sequences listed, approximately 18% were seen once. There are 14 residues in the CDR3. Germline V lookup: CDR1 SQVTM, CDR2 ANQGSEA. Trimming at V came to 7 bases and at J to 4 bases, leaving 10 bases not matched to a gene. The chain links TRBV29-1 to TRBJ2-3; 8 bases match TRBD1. The clonotype was recovered from a man between 18 and 29 years old who had mild COVID-19 (a few samples of this study predate the infection). Cell type and time point are not known. Sequencing was done on a sample of PBMCs or a T cell subset sorted from them (not recorded which). Here the CDR3 reads CSAVDRGRADTQYF. Written as DNA, the CDR3 is TGCAGCGCCGTTGACAGGGGTAGGGCAGATACGCAGTATTTT.